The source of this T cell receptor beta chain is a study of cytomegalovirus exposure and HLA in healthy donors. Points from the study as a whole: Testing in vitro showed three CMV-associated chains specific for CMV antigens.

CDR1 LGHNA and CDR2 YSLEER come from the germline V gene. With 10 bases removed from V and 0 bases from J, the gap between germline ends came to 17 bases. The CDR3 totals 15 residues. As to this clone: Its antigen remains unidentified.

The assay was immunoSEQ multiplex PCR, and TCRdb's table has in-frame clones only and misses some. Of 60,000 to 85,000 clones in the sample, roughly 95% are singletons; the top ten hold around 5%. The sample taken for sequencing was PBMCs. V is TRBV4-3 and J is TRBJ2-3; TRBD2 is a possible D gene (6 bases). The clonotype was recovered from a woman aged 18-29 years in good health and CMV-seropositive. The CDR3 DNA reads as TGCGCCACCTCCCTGGCGGGAACAAGCACAGATACGCAGTATTTT. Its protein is CATSLAGTSTDTQYF.